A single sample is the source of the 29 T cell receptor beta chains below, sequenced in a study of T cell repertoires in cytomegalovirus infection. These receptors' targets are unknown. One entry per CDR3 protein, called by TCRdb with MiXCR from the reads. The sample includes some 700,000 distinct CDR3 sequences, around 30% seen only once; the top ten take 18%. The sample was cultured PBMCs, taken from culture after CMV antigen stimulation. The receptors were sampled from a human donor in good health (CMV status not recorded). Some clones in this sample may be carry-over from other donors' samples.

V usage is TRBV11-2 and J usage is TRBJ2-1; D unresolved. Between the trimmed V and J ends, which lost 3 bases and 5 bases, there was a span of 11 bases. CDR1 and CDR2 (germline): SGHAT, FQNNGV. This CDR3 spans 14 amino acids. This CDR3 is CASSLGSSNNEQFF. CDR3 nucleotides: TGTGCCAGCAGCTTGGGGTCCTCTAACAATGAGCAGTTCTTC. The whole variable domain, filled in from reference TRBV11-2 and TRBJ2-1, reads EAGVAQSPRYKIIEKRQSVAFWCNPISGHATLYWYQQILGQGPKLLIQFQNNGVVDDSQLPKDRFSAERLKGVDSTLKIQPAKLEDSAVYLCASSLGSSNNEQFFGPGTRLTVL.

The CDR3: CASSLVDRPYEQYF. CDR3 coding DNA: TGTGCCAGCAGCTTGGTGGACAGACCCTACGAGCAGTACTTC. This rearrangement joins TRBV5-4 to TRBJ2-7, with D perhaps matching TRBD1 (6 bases). Trimming took 0 bases from V and 2 from J, leaving 9 bases between them. The CDR3 consists of 14 residues. Germline V lookup: CDR1 SGHNT, CDR2 YYREEE (reference sequence). The variable domain in full, with the rest retrieved from reference TRBV5-4 and TRBJ2-7, is ETGVTQSPTHLIKTRGQQVTLRCSSQSGHNTVSWYQQALGQGPQFIFQYYREEENGRGNFPPRFSGLQFPNYSSELNVNALELDDSALYLCASSLVDRPYEQYFGPGTRLTVT.

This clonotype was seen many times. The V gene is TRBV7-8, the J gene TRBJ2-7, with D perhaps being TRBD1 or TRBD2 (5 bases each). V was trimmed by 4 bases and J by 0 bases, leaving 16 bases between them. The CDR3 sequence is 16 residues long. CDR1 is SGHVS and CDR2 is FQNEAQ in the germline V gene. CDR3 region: CASSSGVRDGSYEQYF. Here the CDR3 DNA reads TGTGCCAGCAGCTCAGGAGTTAGGGACGGCTCCTACGAGCAGTACTTC.

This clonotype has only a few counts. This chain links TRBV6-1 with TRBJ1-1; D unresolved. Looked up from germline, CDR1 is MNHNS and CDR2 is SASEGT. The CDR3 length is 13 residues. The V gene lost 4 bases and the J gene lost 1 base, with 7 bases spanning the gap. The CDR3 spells CASSGAANTEAFF. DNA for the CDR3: TGTGCCAGCAGTGGGGCAGCGAACACTGAAGCTTTCTTT.

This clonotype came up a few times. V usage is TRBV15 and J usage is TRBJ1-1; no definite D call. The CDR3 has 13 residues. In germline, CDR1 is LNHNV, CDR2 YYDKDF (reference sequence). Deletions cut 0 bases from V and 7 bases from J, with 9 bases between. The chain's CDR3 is CATSRDGGLEAFF. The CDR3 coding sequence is TGTGCCACCAGCAGAGATGGTGGACTTGAAGCTTTCTTT.

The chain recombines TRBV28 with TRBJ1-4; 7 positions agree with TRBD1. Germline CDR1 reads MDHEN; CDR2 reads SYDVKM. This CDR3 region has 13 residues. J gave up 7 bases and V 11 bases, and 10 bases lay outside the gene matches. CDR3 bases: TGTGCCTCCCGCAGGGGGAAGGCTGAAAAACTGTTTTTT. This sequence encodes CASRRGKAEKLFF.

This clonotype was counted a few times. The CDR3 DNA follows: TGCAGTGCTAGAGCAATCCAGGGACAGGGGGTATTTGAGGACACTGAAGCTTTCTTT. Its protein is CSARAIQGQGVFEDTEAFF. The chain links TRBV20-1 to TRBJ1-1; 11 nucleotides agree with TRBD1. Germline V gene lookup returns CDR1 DFQATT and CDR2 SNEGSKA (reference sequence). With 1 base clipped from V and 3 bases from J, the junction kept 16 bases outside the gene matches. The CDR3 contains 19 residues.

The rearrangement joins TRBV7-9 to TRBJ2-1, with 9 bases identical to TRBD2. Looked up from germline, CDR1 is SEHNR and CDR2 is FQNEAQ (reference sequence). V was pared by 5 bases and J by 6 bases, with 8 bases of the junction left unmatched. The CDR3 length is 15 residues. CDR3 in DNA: TGTGCCAGCAGCCCCCCCGGACTAGCGACCAATGAGCAGTTCTTC. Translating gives CASSPPGLATNEQFF.

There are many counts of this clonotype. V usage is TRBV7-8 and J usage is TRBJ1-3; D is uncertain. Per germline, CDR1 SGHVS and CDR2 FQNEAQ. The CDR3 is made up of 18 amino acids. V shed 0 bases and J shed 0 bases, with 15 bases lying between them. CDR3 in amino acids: CASSLARELTSSGNTIYF. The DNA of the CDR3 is TGTGCCAGCAGCTTAGCGCGGGAGCTGACGAGCTCTGGAAACACCATATATTTT. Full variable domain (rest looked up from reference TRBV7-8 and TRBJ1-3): GAGVSQSPRYKVAKRGQDVALRCDPISGHVSLFWYQQALGQGPEFLTYFQNEAQLDKSGLPSDRFFAERPEGSVSTLKIQRTQQEDSAVYLCASSLARELTSSGNTIYFGEGSWLTVV.

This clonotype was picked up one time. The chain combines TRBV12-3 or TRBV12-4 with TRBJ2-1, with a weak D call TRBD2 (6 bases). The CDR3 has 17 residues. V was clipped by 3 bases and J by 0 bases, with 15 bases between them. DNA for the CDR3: TGTGCCAGCAGTTTCATTAGCGGTCCGGTCTCCTACAATGAGCAGTTCTTC. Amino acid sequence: CASSFISGPVSYNEQFF.

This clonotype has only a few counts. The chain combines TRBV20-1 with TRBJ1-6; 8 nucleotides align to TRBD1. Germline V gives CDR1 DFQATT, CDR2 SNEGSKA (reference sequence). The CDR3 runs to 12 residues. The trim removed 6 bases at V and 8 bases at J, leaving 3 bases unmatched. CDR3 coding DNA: TGCAGTGCGTCGGACAGGGATTCACCCCTCCACTTT. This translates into CSASDRDSPLHF.

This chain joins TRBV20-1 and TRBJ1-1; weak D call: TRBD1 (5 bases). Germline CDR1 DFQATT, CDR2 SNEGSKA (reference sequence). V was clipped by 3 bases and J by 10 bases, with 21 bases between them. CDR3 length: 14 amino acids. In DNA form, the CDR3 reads TGCAGTGCTAGGCGTCAGGTAGGGGACGGTGGAGCTTTCTTT. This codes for CSARRQVGDGGAFF.

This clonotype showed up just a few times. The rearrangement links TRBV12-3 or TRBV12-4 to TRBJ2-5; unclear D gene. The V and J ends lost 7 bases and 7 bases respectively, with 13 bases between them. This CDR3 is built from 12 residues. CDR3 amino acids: CASTTEPGTQYF. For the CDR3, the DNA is TGTGCCAGCACCACTGAACCTGGGACCCAGTACTTC.

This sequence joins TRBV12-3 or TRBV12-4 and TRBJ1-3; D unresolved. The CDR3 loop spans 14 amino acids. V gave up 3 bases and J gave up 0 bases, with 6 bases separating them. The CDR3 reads CASSFVSSGNTIYF. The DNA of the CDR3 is TGTGCCAGCAGTTTCGTGAGCTCTGGAAACACCATATATTTT.

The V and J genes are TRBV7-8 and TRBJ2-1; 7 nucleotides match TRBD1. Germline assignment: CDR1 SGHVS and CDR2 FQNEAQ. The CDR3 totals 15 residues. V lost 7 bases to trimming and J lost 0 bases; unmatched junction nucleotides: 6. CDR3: CASTQGVHSYNEQFF. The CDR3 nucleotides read TGTGCCAGCACCCAGGGGGTCCACTCCTACAATGAGCAGTTCTTC.

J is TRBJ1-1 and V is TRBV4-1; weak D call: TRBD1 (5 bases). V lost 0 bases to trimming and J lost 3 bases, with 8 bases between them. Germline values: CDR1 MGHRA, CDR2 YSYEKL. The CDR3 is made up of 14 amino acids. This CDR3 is CASSQEGEYTEAFF. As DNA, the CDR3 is TGCGCCAGCAGCCAAGAAGGGGAATACACTGAAGCTTTCTTT.

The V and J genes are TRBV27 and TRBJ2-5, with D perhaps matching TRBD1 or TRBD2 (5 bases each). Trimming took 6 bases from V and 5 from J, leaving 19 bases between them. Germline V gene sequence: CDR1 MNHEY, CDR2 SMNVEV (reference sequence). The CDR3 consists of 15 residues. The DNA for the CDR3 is TGTGCCAGCAGACCCGAAACGGGGCAGCGGGAGACCCAGTACTTC. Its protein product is CASRPETGQRETQYF.

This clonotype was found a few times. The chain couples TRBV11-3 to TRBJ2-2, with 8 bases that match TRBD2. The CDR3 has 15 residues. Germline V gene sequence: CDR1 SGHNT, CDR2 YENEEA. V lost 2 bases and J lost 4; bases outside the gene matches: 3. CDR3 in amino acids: CASSLIGGGTGELFF. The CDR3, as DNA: TGTGCCAGCAGCTTAATCGGGGGGGGCACCGGGGAGCTGTTTTTT.

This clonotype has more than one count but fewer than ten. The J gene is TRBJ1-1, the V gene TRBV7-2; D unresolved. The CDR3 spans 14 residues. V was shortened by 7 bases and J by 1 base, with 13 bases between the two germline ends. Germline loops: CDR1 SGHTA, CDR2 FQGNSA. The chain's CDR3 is CASKRLNKNTEAFF. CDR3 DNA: TGTGCCAGCAAAAGACTCAATAAGAACACTGAAGCTTTCTTT.

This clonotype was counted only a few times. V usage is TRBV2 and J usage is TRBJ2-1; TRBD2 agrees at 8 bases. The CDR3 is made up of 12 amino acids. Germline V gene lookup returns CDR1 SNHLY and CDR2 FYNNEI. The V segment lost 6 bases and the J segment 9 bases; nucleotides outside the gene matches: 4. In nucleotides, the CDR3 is TGTGCCAGCAGACGGGAGGGTACTGAGCAGTTCTTC. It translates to CASRREGTEQFF.

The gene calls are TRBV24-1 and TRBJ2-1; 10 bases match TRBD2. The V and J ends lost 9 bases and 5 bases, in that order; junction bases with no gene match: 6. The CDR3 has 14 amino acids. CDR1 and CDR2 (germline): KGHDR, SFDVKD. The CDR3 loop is CATVVAGGDNEQFF. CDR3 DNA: TGTGCCACCGTTGTAGCGGGAGGAGACAATGAGCAGTTCTTC.

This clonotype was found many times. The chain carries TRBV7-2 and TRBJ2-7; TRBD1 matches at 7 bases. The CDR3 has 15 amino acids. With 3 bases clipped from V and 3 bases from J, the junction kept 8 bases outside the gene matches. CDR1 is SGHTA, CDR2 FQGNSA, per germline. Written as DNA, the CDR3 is TGTGCCAGCAGCTTCACTAGGGGGCAGAGCTACGAGCAGTACTTC. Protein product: CASSFTRGQSYEQYF. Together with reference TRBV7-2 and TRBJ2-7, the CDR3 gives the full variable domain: GAGVSQSPSNKVTEKGKDVELRCDPISGHTALYWYRQSLGQGLEFLIYFQGNSAPDKSGLPSDRFSAERTGGSVSTLTIQRTQQEDSAVYLCASSFTRGQSYEQYFGPGTRLTVT.

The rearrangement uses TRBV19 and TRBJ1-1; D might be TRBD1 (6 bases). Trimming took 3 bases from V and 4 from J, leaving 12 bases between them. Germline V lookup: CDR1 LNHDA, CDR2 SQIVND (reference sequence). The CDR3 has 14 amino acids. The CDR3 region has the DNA TGTGCCAGTAGTATCCGTGGACAGCGCACTGAAGCTTTCTTT. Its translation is CASSIRGQRTEAFF. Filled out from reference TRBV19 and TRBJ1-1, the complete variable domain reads DGGITQSPKYLFRKEGQNVTLSCEQNLNHDAMYWYRQDPGQGLRLIYYSQIVNDFQKGDIAEGYSVSREKKESFPLTVTSAQKNPTAFYLCASSIRGQRTEAFFGQGTRLTVV.

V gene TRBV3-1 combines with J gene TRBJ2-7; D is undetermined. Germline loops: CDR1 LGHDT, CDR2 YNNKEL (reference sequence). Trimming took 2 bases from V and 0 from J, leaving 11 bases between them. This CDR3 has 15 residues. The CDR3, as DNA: TGTGCCAGCAGCCAATCGCTTACAAGCTCCTACGAGCAGTACTTC. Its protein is CASSQSLTSSYEQYF.

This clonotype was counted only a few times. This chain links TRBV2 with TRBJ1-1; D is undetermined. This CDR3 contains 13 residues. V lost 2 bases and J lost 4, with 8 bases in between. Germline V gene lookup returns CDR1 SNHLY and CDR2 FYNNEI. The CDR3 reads CASSEPIGTEAFF. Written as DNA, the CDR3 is TGTGCCAGCAGTGAACCTATAGGCACTGAAGCTTTCTTT.

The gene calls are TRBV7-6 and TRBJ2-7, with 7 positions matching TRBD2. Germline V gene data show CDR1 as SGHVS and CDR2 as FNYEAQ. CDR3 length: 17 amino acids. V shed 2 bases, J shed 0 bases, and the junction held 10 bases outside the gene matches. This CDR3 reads CASSLNPASGTSYEQYF. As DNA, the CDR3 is TGTGCCAGCAGCTTAAACCCGGCTAGCGGAACCTCCTACGAGCAGTACTTC.

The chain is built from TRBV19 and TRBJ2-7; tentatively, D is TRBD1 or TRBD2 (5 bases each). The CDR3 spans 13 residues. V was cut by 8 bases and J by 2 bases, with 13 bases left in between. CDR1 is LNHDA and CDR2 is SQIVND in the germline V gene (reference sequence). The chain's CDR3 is CASARDATYEQYF. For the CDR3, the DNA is TGTGCCAGTGCCCGGGACGCGACCTACGAGCAGTACTTC.

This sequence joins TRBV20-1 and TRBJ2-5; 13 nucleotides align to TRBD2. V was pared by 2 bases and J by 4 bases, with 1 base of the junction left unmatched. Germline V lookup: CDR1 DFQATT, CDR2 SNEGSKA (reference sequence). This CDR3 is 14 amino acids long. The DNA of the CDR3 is TGCAGTGCTAGAACTAGCGGGGGGGCAGAGACCCAGTACTTC. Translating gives CSARTSGGAETQYF.

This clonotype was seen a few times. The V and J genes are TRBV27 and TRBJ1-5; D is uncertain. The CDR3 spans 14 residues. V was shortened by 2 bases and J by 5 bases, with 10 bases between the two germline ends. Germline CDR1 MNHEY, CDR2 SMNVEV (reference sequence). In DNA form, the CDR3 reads TGTGCCAGCAGTTTAGGAGGCTGGGATCAGCCCCAGCATTTT. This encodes CASSLGGWDQPQHF.